This is a list of T cell receptor beta chains from one sample in a study of early T cells in non-severe SARS-CoV-2 infection. TCRdb re-called the 5' RACE reads through MiXCR, storing one row per CDR3 protein. There are tens of thousands of distinct CDR3 sequences in the sample; 5% occur only once, and under 8% lies in the top ten. The material sequenced was whole blood, taken at baseline. These TCRs come from an adult who was a healthcare worker with PCR-confirmed SARS-CoV-2 infection or an uninfected control (not recorded which). The CDR3 runs from the conserved cysteine through the conserved F or W. A D gene is named only where the DNA matches it firmly. Some rows have no size entry. The others give once, few or many, or a class for an expanded clone.

d_gene,j_gene,abundance,v_gene,CDR3nt,CDR3aa
NA,TRBJ1-5,many,TRBV24-1,TGTGCCACCAGTGATTCCCCAGGGCATCAGCCCCAGCATTTT,CATSDSPGHQPQHF
NA,TRBJ1-1,many,TRBV20-1,TGCAGTGCTAGAAGTGGGAACACTGAAGCTTTCTTT,CSARSGNTEAFF
NA,TRBJ2-2,NA,TRBV5-1,TGCGCCAGCCTTGGGGCCTCGAACACCGGGGAGCTGTTTTTT,CASLGASNTGELFF
TRBD1,TRBJ1-1,many,TRBV5-1,TGCGCCAGCAGGGACGTAACAGGGGGGCGGACTGAAGCTTTCTTT,CASRDVTGGRTEAFF
TRBD2,TRBJ2-3,NA,TRBV6-4,TGTGCCAGCAGTGACTCGGCTAGCGGCTTCACAGATACGCAGTATTTT,CASSDSASGFTDTQYF
NA,TRBJ2-5,few,TRBV30,TGTGCCTGGAGTGTTGGAGAGACCCAGTACTTC,CAWSVGETQYF
NA,TRBJ2-7,NA,TRBV6-1,TGTGCCAGCACGTATACCAGCTCCTACGAGCAGTACTTC,CASTYTSSYEQYF
NA,TRBJ2-2,NA,TRBV12-3/TRBV12-4,TGTGCCAGCAGTTTAACGAACACCGGGGAGCTGTTTTTT,CASSLTNTGELFF
TRBD2,TRBJ2-1,many,TRBV10-2,TGCGCCAGCAATCTAGCGGGTGGCTCCTACAATGAGCAGTTCTTC,CASNLAGGSYNEQFF
TRBD1,TRBJ1-6,NA,TRBV20-1,TGCAGTGCTGGGACAGGGGCCTATAATTCACCCCTCCACTTT,CSAGTGAYNSPLHF
NA,TRBJ1-5,many,TRBV6-1,TGTGCCAGCAGTGAAGATTGGGAGCAGCCCCAGCATTTT,CASSEDWEQPQHF
TRBD1,TRBJ1-2,NA,TRBV5-4,TGTGCCAGCAGTCGCGACAGGGACTATGGCTACACCTTC,CASSRDRDYGYTF
TRBD2,TRBJ2-2,NA,TRBV5-1,TGCGCCAGCAGTACTTCTGGACTAGCGGGAGGTGATACCGGGGAGCTGTTTTTT,CASSTSGLAGGDTGELFF
NA,TRBJ2-3,NA,TRBV11-2,TGTGCCAGCAGCTTAGGGACGGTGAGCACAGATACGCAGTATTTT,CASSLGTVSTDTQYF
TRBD1,TRBJ2-7,NA,TRBV30,TGTGCCTGGACCCCGGACAGGGCGGGTGAGCAGTACTTC,CAWTPDRAGEQYF
NA,TRBJ2-1,many,TRBV7-9,TGTGCCAGCAGCTTCCCCCGGAATGAGCAGTTCTTC,CASSFPRNEQFF
NA,TRBJ1-1,many,TRBV20-1,TGCAGTGCTAGAACTCGGGGGGCCATCAGAAACACTGAAGCTTTCTTT,CSARTRGAIRNTEAFF
TRBD1,TRBJ2-7,NA,TRBV20-1,TGCAGTGCTAGGACAGGGGGCTACGAGCAGTACTTC,CSARTGGYEQYF
TRBD2,TRBJ2-1,few,TRBV5-1,TGCGCCAGCAGCTTGGTACTAGCGGGAGAAGATGAGCAGTTCTTC,CASSLVLAGEDEQFF
TRBD2,TRBJ2-3,few,TRBV5-1,TGCGCCAGCAGCTTGCAGACTAGCGGGAGTATCAATACGCAGTATTTT,CASSLQTSGSINTQYF
TRBD2,TRBJ2-1,few,TRBV20-1,TGCAGTGCTAGAGATCGATTAGCGGGAGGGACCTTC,CSARDRLAGGTF
NA,TRBJ2-1,many,TRBV6-1,TGTGCCAGCGAATCCAACATAGGACCGACGGGGAGAGATGAGCAGTTCTTC,CASESNIGPTGRDEQFF
NA,TRBJ2-2,many,TRBV12-3/TRBV12-4,TGTGCCAGCAGTCAATCTGACAGTCCCACGAACACCGGGGAGCTGTTTTTT,CASSQSDSPTNTGELFF
NA,TRBJ2-7,NA,TRBV2,TGTGCCAGCAGTGGTACGGGACCCTACGAGCAGTACTTC,CASSGTGPYEQYF
NA,TRBJ2-1,many,TRBV2,TGTGCCAGCAAGACGTACAATGAGCAGTTCTTC,CASKTYNEQFF
NA,TRBJ1-2,few,TRBV7-9,TGTGCCGGCGATTGGACGCACGGGGGCTACACCTTC,CAGDWTHGGYTF
NA,TRBJ2-7,NA,TRBV7-9,TGTGCCAGCAGCTGGGACGGACGGTACGAGCAGTACTTC,CASSWDGRYEQYF
TRBD2,TRBJ2-7,few,TRBV11-2,TGTGCCAGCAGCCCCGGGACTAGCGGGAGGATCGACGAGCAGTACTTC,CASSPGTSGRIDEQYF
NA,TRBJ2-6,NA,TRBV5-3,TGTGCCAGAAGGCGGGCTCCCCCTCCCTCTGGGGCCAACGTCCTGACTTTC,CARRRAPPPSGANVLTF
NA,TRBJ2-5,many,TRBV11-2,TGTGCCAGCAGCTTGTACCAAGAGACCCGGTACTTC,CASSLYQETRYF
NA,TRBJ2-3,NA,TRBV7-2,TGTGCCAGCAGCGCTTTCACTAGGACGCAGTATTTT,CASSAFTRTQYF
TRBD2,TRBJ2-4,few,TRBV12-3/TRBV12-4,TGTGCCAGCAGTCCGTTGGGGGGAGGACTAGCGGGAGGGCCGGACATTCAGTACTTC,CASSPLGGGLAGGPDIQYF
NA,TRBJ2-7,few,TRBV10-3,TGTGCCATCAGACGGGGGGCACAGGGCTACGAGCAGTACTTC,CAIRRGAQGYEQYF
NA,TRBJ2-7,many,TRBV30,TGTGCCTGGGGTCTAGGATTAGAGCAGTACTTC,CAWGLGLEQYF
NA,TRBJ1-1,NA,TRBV21-1,TGTGCCAGCAGCGACATCCACGTACAGTCGAACACTGAAGCTTTCTTT,CASSDIHVQSNTEAFF